The next 14 T cell receptor beta chains were all read from a single sample in a study of cytomegalovirus exposure and HLA in healthy donors. The PCR had 60 Vbeta and 13 Jbeta primers. Generated by immunoSEQ multiplex PCR, the TCRdb table keeps only in-frame clones and is missing some. The data show under 200,000 clones, about four fifths seen once. Specimen: PBMCs. The receptor source for this set is a girl between 5 and 17 years old in good health and CMV-seropositive.

The chain combines TRBV21-1 with TRBJ1-1. TRBV21-1 is designated a pseudogene. The CDR3 is 15 residues long. The CDR3 loop reads CASSLGNEEGAEAFF. CDR3 sequence (DNA): TGTGCCAGCAGCCTCGGGAACGAGGAGGGCGCTGAAGCTTTCTTT.

This chain connects TRBV28 to TRBJ1-2; 12 nucleotides line up with TRBD1. The germline CDR1 and CDR2 sequences are MDHEN and SYDVKM. CDR3 length: 15 amino acids. V lost 7 bases and J lost 6; bases outside the gene matches: 9. The CDR3: CASIPGTGGVDGYTF. CDR3 nucleotide sequence: TGTGCCAGCATCCCCGGGACAGGGGGCGTTGATGGCTACACCTTC.

V is TRBV6-1 and J is TRBJ1-1; weak D call: TRBD1 (5 bases). V lost 4 bases, J lost 11 bases, and 14 bases lay in between. The CDR3 covers 12 residues. Germline V gene lookup returns CDR1 MNHNS and CDR2 SASEGT. The CDR3 is CASSAVGSGAFF. As DNA, the CDR3 is TGTGCCAGCAGTGCTGTAGGATCAGGGGCTTTCTTT.

The V gene is TRBV19, the J gene TRBJ2-1; possibly TRBD1 for D (5 bases). The CDR3 contains 16 residues. Trimming removed 3 bases from V and 2 bases from J, with 14 bases in between. CDR1 and CDR2 from the germline V gene are LNHDA and SQIVND (reference sequence). The CDR3 loop is CASSMLLGVTYNEQFF. In nucleotides, the CDR3 is TGTGCCAGTAGTATGTTATTAGGGGTTACCTACAATGAGCAGTTCTTC.

The chain joins TRBV27 to TRBJ1-2, with TRBD1 identical over 12 bases. The germline gives CDR1 MNHEY, CDR2 SMNVEV (reference sequence). The V segment lost 4 bases and the J segment 4 bases; nucleotides outside the gene matches: 10. The CDR3 loop spans 17 amino acids. The CDR3 nucleotides are TGTGCCAGCAGTTCCCGGGACAGGGGGCTCAGGGGCTATGGCTACACCTTC. Translated, it gives CASSSRDRGLRGYGYTF.

The chain joins TRBV2 to TRBJ1-5; weak D call: TRBD1 (6 bases). Germline V gene data show CDR1 as SNHLY and CDR2 as FYNNEI. This CDR3 comprises 14 residues. Trimming took 2 bases from V and 3 from J, leaving 8 bases between them. The CDR3 DNA is TGTGCCAGCAGTGAAAGGACAGTCAATCAGCCCCAGCATTTT. This encodes CASSERTVNQPQHF.

V and J are TRBV11-2 and TRBJ2-3; possible D gene TRBD2, 6 bases. Germline V gene lookup returns CDR1 SGHAT and CDR2 FQNNGV. V lost 1 base, J lost 0 bases, and 11 bases lay in between. This CDR3 has 16 amino acids. In DNA form, the CDR3 reads TGTGCCAGCAGCTTAGTTGTCGGAGGGAGCACAGATACGCAGTATTTT. It codes for CASSLVVGGSTDTQYF. The entire variable domain, with the rest obtained from reference TRBV11-2 and TRBJ2-3, is as follows: EAGVAQSPRYKIIEKRQSVAFWCNPISGHATLYWYQQILGQGPKLLIQFQNNGVVDDSQLPKDRFSAERLKGVDSTLKIQPAKLEDSAVYLCASSLVVGGSTDTQYFGPGTRLTVL.

V usage is TRBV13 and J usage is TRBJ1-1, with TRBD1 as a possible D gene (5 bases). V was trimmed by 9 bases and J by 1 base, leaving 15 bases between them. The CDR3 is 14 amino acids. CDR1 and CDR2 (germline): PRHDT, FYEKMQ (reference sequence). CDR3 region: CASVHVTGNTEAFF. The CDR3 DNA sequence: TGTGCCAGTGTACACGTCACAGGGAACACTGAAGCTTTCTTT.

The rearrangement uses TRBV30 and TRBJ1-2, with D perhaps TRBD1 (5 bases). This CDR3 contains 14 residues. The germline V gene encodes CDR1 GTSNPN and CDR2 SVGIG (reference sequence). V lost 0 bases and J 2 bases, leaving 10 bases between the germline ends. The CDR3 loop reads CAWSVFQGNYGYTF. The CDR3 bases are TGTGCCTGGAGTGTATTCCAGGGAAACTATGGCTACACCTTC.

V is TRBV27 and J is TRBJ2-1; maybe TRBD2 (6 bases). Trimming stripped 4 bases from V and 2 bases from J, with 12 bases between. The CDR3 sequence is 15 residues long. Germline V gene data show CDR1 as MNHEY and CDR2 as SMNVEV (reference sequence). In DNA form, the CDR3 reads TGTGCCAGCAGTTCCCGGGGGACCCCCTACAATGAGCAGTTCTTC. It specifies CASSSRGTPYNEQFF.

On this clone: The junction departs from the called germline gene at one end, perhaps through a read error. The chain combines TRBV7-9 with TRBJ2-1; 11 positions agree with TRBD2. The CDR3 consists of 15 residues. Germline V gives CDR1 SEHNR, CDR2 FQNEAQ (reference sequence). The CDR3 DNA sequence: TGTTCCAGCAGCGAGACTAGCGGGACCCACAATGAGCAGTTCTTC. Protein: CSSSETSGTHNEQFF.

The chain is built from TRBV5-4 and TRBJ1-2, with 9 positions matching TRBD1. The CDR3 is 14 residues long. Germline V gene sequence: CDR1 SGHNT, CDR2 YYREEE (reference sequence). With 5 bases clipped from V and 5 bases from J, the junction kept 7 bases outside the gene matches. The CDR3 region is CASRYTGGWYGYTF. CDR3 in DNA: TGTGCCAGCAGGTATACAGGGGGCTGGTATGGCTACACCTTC. Complete variable domain (other parts from reference TRBV5-4 and TRBJ1-2): ETGVTQSPTHLIKTRGQQVTLRCSSQSGHNTVSWYQQALGQGPQFIFQYYREEENGRGNFPPRFSGLQFPNYSSELNVNALELDDSALYLCASRYTGGWYGYTFGSGTRLTVV.

The V gene is TRBV10-2, the J gene TRBJ1-1; TRBD1 is a possible D gene (6 bases). V was clipped by 6 bases and J by 0 bases, with 11 bases between them. CDR1 is WSHSY, CDR2 SAAADI, per germline. CDR3 length: 14 amino acids. The CDR3 nucleotides read TGCGCCAGCAGGGAGACAGGTCTGAACACTGAAGCTTTCTTT. It specifies CASRETGLNTEAFF.

In nucleotides, the CDR3 is TGTGCCAGTAGTATCGGGACAGCTAGCAATCAGCCCCAGCATTTT. Its protein product is CASSIGTASNQPQHF. The rearrangement uses TRBV19 and TRBJ1-5, with 7 nucleotides matching TRBD1. Trimming cost V 3 bases and J 0 bases; bases outside gene matches: 2. Per germline, CDR1 LNHDA and CDR2 SQIVND (reference sequence). The length of the CDR3 is 15 residues.